These 9 T cell receptor beta chains were sequenced from one sample in a study of cytomegalovirus exposure and HLA in healthy donors. Vbeta (60) and Jbeta (13) primers were used in the PCR. Profiled with immunoSEQ multiplex PCR; TCRdb holds only in-frame clones, not every one. This table holds approximately 100,000 clones, about two thirds found once. Sequences were obtained from PBMCs. Source of these receptors: a boy younger than 18 in good health and CMV-seronegative.

This chain connects TRBV7-9 to TRBJ2-7; 11 nucleotides match TRBD2. Trimming cost V 5 bases and J 1 base; bases outside gene matches: 4. The CDR3 is 15 amino acids. The germline V gene has CDR1 SEHNR and CDR2 FQNEAQ (reference sequence). In DNA form, the CDR3 reads TGTGCCAGCAGCCCGGGGACTAGCGGTTCCTACGAGCAGTACTTC. Protein sequence: CASSPGTSGSYEQYF. The full variable domain, with the rest looked up from reference TRBV7-9 and TRBJ2-7, is DTGVSQNPRHKITKRGQNVTFRCDPISEHNRLYWYRQTLGQGPEFLTYFQNEAQLEKSRLLSDRFSAERPKGSFSTLEIQRTEQGDSAMYLCASSPGTSGSYEQYFGPGTRLTVT.

The chain recombines TRBV28 with TRBJ1-2; the match to TRBD1 covers 7 bases. The CDR3 extends over 13 amino acids. Looked up from germline, CDR1 is MDHEN and CDR2 is SYDVKM. V lost 6 bases to trimming and J lost 4 bases; unmatched junction nucleotides: 5. The CDR3 protein is CASSLRDSYGYTF. CDR3 DNA sequence: TGTGCCAGCAGCCTCCGGGACAGCTATGGCTACACCTTC.

This chain links TRBV2 with TRBJ2-2, with 10 bases lining up with TRBD2. The V segment lost 4 bases and the J segment 0 bases; nucleotides outside the gene matches: 2. Looked up from germline, CDR1 is SNHLY and CDR2 is FYNNEI. This CDR3 spans 16 amino acids. The CDR3 DNA sequence: TGTGCCAGCAGTGGACTAGCGGGTGCGAACACCGGGGAGCTGTTTTTT. This translates into CASSGLAGANTGELFF. The full variable domain, rest sourced from reference TRBV2 and TRBJ2-2, is EPEVTQTPSHQVTQMGQEVILRCVPISNHLYFYWYRQILGQKVEFLVSFYNNEISEKSEIFDDQFSVERPDGSNFTLKIRSTKLEDSAMYFCASSGLAGANTGELFFGEGSRLTVL.

The V call is TRBV30, the J call TRBJ2-7; a weak D match, TRBD2 (5 bases). This CDR3 is built from 12 residues. The V gene lost 6 bases and the J gene lost 7 bases, with 16 bases spanning the gap. Germline CDR1 reads GTSNPN; CDR2 reads SVGIG (reference sequence). CDR3 residues: CACGPHSGEQYF. The DNA for the CDR3 is TGTGCCTGTGGACCCCACTCGGGGGAGCAGTACTTC. The full variable domain, with the rest looked up from reference TRBV30 and TRBJ2-7, is SQTIHQWPATLVQPVGSPLSLECTVEGTSNPNLYWYRQAAGRGLQLLFYSVGIGQISSEVPQNLSASRPQDRQFILSSKKLLLSDSGFYLCACGPHSGEQYFGPGTRLTVT.

The CDR3 coding sequence is TGTGCCAGCAGCGAACAGGGTGGGAAGAACGAGCAGTACTTC. This gives the protein CASSEQGGKNEQYF. V and J are TRBV7-2 and TRBJ2-7; perhaps TRBD1 as D (6 bases). Per germline, CDR1 SGHTA and CDR2 FQGNSA. This CDR3 comprises 14 residues. Trimming removed 5 bases from V and 5 bases from J, with 16 bases in between.

V usage is TRBV29-1 and J usage is TRBJ2-7; TRBD2 matches at 7 bases. After removal of 4 bases from V and 7 bases from J, the junction contained 7 bases not matched to a gene. Germline V gene data show CDR1 as SQVTM and CDR2 as ANQGSEA. CDR3 length: 12 amino acids. In nucleotides, the CDR3 is TGCAGCGTTGCCCCCCGGGGGGAAGAGCAGTACTTC. It encodes CSVAPRGEEQYF.

J is TRBJ1-5 and V is TRBV5-1, with 8 bases identical to TRBD1. The V gene end was trimmed by 5 bases and the J gene end by 6 bases; junction bases not matched to a gene: 16. Per germline, CDR1 SGHRS and CDR2 YFSETQ. The CDR3 contains 17 residues. CDR3 sequence (DNA): TGCGCCAGCAGTCCGGGTCCGCACAGGGGGATTGGTCAGCCCCAGCATTTT. Amino acids: CASSPGPHRGIGQPQHF.

This clone was seen once. The gene calls are TRBV7-3 and TRBJ2-5; D might be TRBD2 (6 bases). The CDR3 loop spans 16 amino acids. Germline loops: CDR1 SGHTA, CDR2 FQGTGA. V dropped 5 bases and J dropped 2 bases, with 18 bases sitting between them. The CDR3 nucleotides are TGTGCCAGCAGCCAACCCGGGGGTCTGGAACAAGAGACCCAGTACTTC. It encodes CASSQPGGLEQETQYF. Based on the CDR3 plus reference TRBV7-3 and TRBJ2-5, the full variable domain is GAGVSQTPSNKVTEKGKYVELRCDPISGHTALYWYRQSLGQGPEFLIYFQGTGAADDSGLPNDRFFAVRPEGSVSTLKIQRTERGDSAVYLCASSQPGGLEQETQYFGPGTRLLVL.

CDR3 in DNA: TGTATAGCGGGAGTCTTGAATGAGCAGTTCTTC. Translation: CIAGVLNEQFF. J is TRBJ2-1 and V is TRBV30; TRBD2 matches at 9 bases. CDR3 length: 11 residues. Germline-derived CDR1 and CDR2 are GTSNPN and SVGIG (reference sequence).